The 20 T cell receptor beta chains reported below all come from one sample, sequenced in a study of T-cell memory formation after mild COVID-19. TCRdb independently ran MiXCR on the 5' RACE reads; one entry per CDR3 protein. The sample holds hundreds of thousands of distinct CDR3 sequences; roughly 25% are singletons and the top ten take about 12%. Sequencing was done on a sample of PBMCs or a T cell subset sorted from them (not recorded which). These TCRs come from an adult woman who had mild COVID-19 (a few samples of this study predate the infection). Cell type and time point are not known.

This clonotype has just a few counts. The chain is built from TRBV25-1 and TRBJ2-3; TRBD2 matches 13 bases. V lost 4 bases and J lost 5; bases outside the gene matches: 3. The CDR3 has 15 residues. Germline V gene data show CDR1 as MGHDK and CDR2 as SYGVNS. CDR3 region: CASSAGTSGIDTQYF. CDR3 DNA sequence: TGTGCCAGCAGTGCTGGGACTAGCGGGATAGATACGCAGTATTTT.

This clonotype was counted once. The chain links TRBV20-1 to TRBJ1-2, with a possible D match to TRBD1 (5 bases). The CDR3 has 13 residues. Trimming took 3 bases from V and 2 from J, leaving 10 bases between them. The germline CDR1 and CDR2 sequences are DFQATT and SNEGSKA (reference sequence). Here the CDR3 DNA reads TGCAGTGCTAGGGTCGGGGGAAACTATGGCTACACCTTC. This codes for CSARVGGNYGYTF.

The chain combines TRBV5-1 with TRBJ2-7; D is perhaps TRBD1 or TRBD2 (5 bases each). The CDR3 is 14 amino acids. The germline gives CDR1 SGHRS, CDR2 YFSETQ. The V gene lost 2 bases and the J gene lost 2 bases, with 11 bases spanning the gap. This CDR3 reads CASSLGTQAYEQYF. The CDR3 region has the DNA TGCGCCAGCAGCTTAGGGACCCAAGCCTACGAGCAGTACTTC.

This clonotype was counted between two and nine times. The J gene is TRBJ2-1, the V gene TRBV25-1, with D possibly called TRBD1 or TRBD2 (5 bases each). Germline assignment: CDR1 MGHDK and CDR2 SYGVNS. The V end was cut by 3 bases, the J end by 4 bases, with 19 bases between. This CDR3 region has 17 residues. The CDR3 spells CASSDPGYRTGYNEQFF. CDR3 DNA: TGTGCCAGCAGTGATCCAGGGTACCGAACGGGGTACAATGAGCAGTTCTTC.

This clonotype has a handful of counts. The chain combines TRBV7-6 with TRBJ2-2, with 9 bases lining up with TRBD1. The ends lost 5 bases at V and 5 bases at J; junction bases unmatched: 9. The CDR3 sequence is 16 residues long. Germline V gene sequence: CDR1 SGHVS, CDR2 FNYEAQ. The CDR3 coding sequence is TGTGCCAGCAGCCCCTTCGGGACAGGGATAACCGGGGAGCTGTTTTTT. This sequence encodes CASSPFGTGITGELFF.

The sample holds a few counts of this clonotype. The V and J genes are TRBV4-1 and TRBJ2-6, with D perhaps assigned TRBD1 or TRBD2 (5 bases each). The germline V gene encodes CDR1 MGHRA and CDR2 YSYEKL. This CDR3 has 17 amino acids. The V end was cut by 6 bases, the J end by 0 bases, with 15 bases between. The CDR3 here is CASRPDRRDSGANVLTF. The CDR3 nucleotides read TGCGCCAGCAGGCCCGACAGACGGGACTCTGGGGCCAACGTCCTGACTTTC.

J is TRBJ2-5 and V is TRBV7-3; the D is unclear. The CDR3 has 13 residues. Per germline, CDR1 SGHTA and CDR2 FQGTGA. V was cut by 0 bases and J by 0 bases, with 2 bases left in between. This CDR3 reads CASSLTNQETQYF. CDR3 bases: TGTGCCAGCAGCTTAACGAACCAAGAGACCCAGTACTTC. Together with reference TRBV7-3 and TRBJ2-5, the CDR3 gives the full variable domain: GAGVSQTPSNKVTEKGKYVELRCDPISGHTALYWYRQSLGQGPEFLIYFQGTGAADDSGLPNDRFFAVRPEGSVSTLKIQRTERGDSAVYLCASSLTNQETQYFGPGTRLLVL.

There are a few counts of this clonotype. The chain combines TRBV12-3 or TRBV12-4 with TRBJ1-1, with a tentative D call TRBD1 (6 bases). The V end was cut by 6 bases, the J end by 5 bases, with 16 bases between. The CDR3 is 14 residues long. The CDR3: CASSDSGTWTEAFF. CDR3 bases: TGTGCCAGCAGCGATTCCGGGACATGGACTGAAGCTTTCTTT.

This clonotype has a handful of counts. The chain uses TRBV7-3 and TRBJ2-5, with D perhaps TRBD1 or TRBD2 (5 bases each). The CDR3 has 15 amino acids. CDR1 is SGHTA and CDR2 is FQGTGA in the germline V gene. Trimming removed 4 bases at V and 5 bases at J, with 17 bases between. The CDR3 DNA reads TGTGCCAGCAGCTGGGGACGGTCCTGGGGGGAGACCCAGTACTTC. Translating gives CASSWGRSWGETQYF.

The chain is built from TRBV7-2 and TRBJ2-7; TRBD2 matches 8 bases. V lost 5 bases to trimming and J lost 2 bases; unmatched junction nucleotides: 8. Germline CDR1 reads SGHTA; CDR2 reads FQGNSA. The CDR3 runs 15 residues. The CDR3 region is CASSPQAGGPYEQYF. The CDR3, as DNA: TGTGCCAGCAGCCCCCAGGCGGGAGGACCCTACGAGCAGTACTTC.

This chain uses TRBV9 with TRBJ2-1; 15 nucleotides agree with TRBD2. Trimming cost V 2 bases and J 7 bases; bases outside gene matches: 4. The CDR3 sequence is 16 residues long. Per germline, CDR1 SGDLS and CDR2 YYNGEE. This chain's CDR3 is CASSVVGTSGGNEQFF. The DNA for the CDR3 is TGTGCCAGCAGCGTGGTGGGGACTAGCGGGGGGAATGAGCAGTTCTTC. Together with reference TRBV9 and TRBJ2-1, the CDR3 gives the full variable domain: DSGVTQTPKHLITATGQRVTLRCSPRSGDLSVYWYQQSLDQGLQFLIQYYNGEERAKGNILERFSAQQFPDLHSELNLSSLELGDSALYFCASSVVGTSGGNEQFFGPGTRLTVL.

The CDR3 nucleotides are TGTGCCAGCAGCCTGCGGGGAGGGACTGGGGCCAACGTCCTGACTTTC. Translating gives CASSLRGGTGANVLTF. This chain connects TRBV27 to TRBJ2-6, with TRBD2 identical over 7 bases. The V gene end was trimmed by 6 bases and the J gene end by 2 bases; junction bases not matched to a gene: 7. Germline V gene lookup returns CDR1 MNHEY and CDR2 SMNVEV (reference sequence). The CDR3 length is 16 residues.

The table lists this clonotype with a few counts. This chain uses TRBV5-4 with TRBJ1-4; 8 bases line up with TRBD1. Germline V gene sequence: CDR1 SGHNT, CDR2 YYREEE (reference sequence). V shed 2 bases, J shed 10 bases, and the junction held 1 base outside the gene matches. CDR3 length: 12 amino acids. Written as DNA, the CDR3 is TGTGCCAGCAGCTTCGACAGGGGAAAACTGTTTTTT. It translates to CASSFDRGKLFF.

J is TRBJ2-7 and V is TRBV20-1, with 14 bases fitting TRBD2. The CDR3 totals 15 residues. From germline, CDR1 is DFQATT and CDR2 SNEGSKA (reference sequence). Trimming took 1 base from V and 7 from J; bases not matched to a gene: 6. The CDR3 is CSARAGTSGSGEQYF. CDR3 in DNA: TGCAGTGCTAGAGCCGGGACTAGCGGGAGTGGGGAGCAGTACTTC.

This clonotype was counted only a few times. The genes are TRBV15 and TRBJ2-7; D call uncertain. Germline V lookup: CDR1 LNHNV, CDR2 YYDKDF (reference sequence). Trimming took off 1 base at V and 3 bases at J, with 13 bases between the two ends. The CDR3 is 15 residues long. DNA for the CDR3: TGTGCCACCAGCAGAGGACTGCTGGAACGCTACGAGCAGTACTTC. Translated, it gives CATSRGLLERYEQYF. Looking up the rest from reference TRBV15 and TRBJ2-7 gives the full variable domain: DAMVIQNPRYQVTQFGKPVTLSCSQTLNHNVMYWYQQKSSQAPKLLFHYYDKDFNNEADTPDNFQSRRPNTSFCFLDIRSPGLGDTAMYLCATSRGLLERYEQYFGPGTRLTVT.

J is TRBJ1-3 and V is TRBV12-3 or TRBV12-4; D not resolved. This CDR3 has 11 amino acids. The V and J ends lost 5 bases and 11 bases respectively, with 10 bases between them. CDR3 loop: CASSTDGAIYF. Written as DNA, the CDR3 is TGTGCCAGCAGTACCGACGGGGCCATATATTTT.

V is TRBV6-5 and J is TRBJ1-1; TRBD1 matches 8 bases. Germline V gene sequence: CDR1 MNHEY, CDR2 SVGAGI. This CDR3 is 15 amino acids long. With 1 base clipped from V and 5 bases from J, the junction kept 6 bases outside the gene matches. This CDR3 is CASSYFRGLRTEAFF. The CDR3 DNA sequence: TGTGCCAGCAGTTACTTCAGGGGGCTAAGGACTGAAGCTTTCTTT.

This chain links TRBV12-3 or TRBV12-4 with TRBJ2-1; TRBD2 agrees at 10 bases. V was clipped by 4 bases and J by 0 bases; unmatched bases: 12. The CDR3 is 19 amino acids. This CDR3 is CASSSTDGLAVRSYNEQFF. CDR3 bases: TGTGCCAGCAGTTCCACTGACGGACTAGCGGTCCGCTCCTACAATGAGCAGTTCTTC.

This clonotype appeared once. This rearrangement joins TRBV14 to TRBJ2-5; the match to TRBD2 covers 14 bases. V was clipped by 3 bases and J by 1 base; unmatched bases: 7. The CDR3 runs to 18 residues. Germline V lookup: CDR1 SGHDN, CDR2 FVKESK. As DNA, the CDR3 is TGTGCCAGCAGCCATCGGACTAGCGGGAGGTACTTCCAAGAGACCCAGTACTTC. It translates to CASSHRTSGRYFQETQYF.

The V and J genes are TRBV29-1 and TRBJ2-3; D possibly corresponds to TRBD1 (5 bases). The germline CDR1 and CDR2 sequences are SQVTM and ANQGSEA. Trimming removed 6 bases from V and 2 bases from J, with 12 bases in between. The CDR3 is made up of 13 amino acids. The CDR3 region is CSVIRQNTDTQYF. The CDR3 bases are TGCAGCGTCATAAGACAGAACACAGATACGCAGTATTTT.